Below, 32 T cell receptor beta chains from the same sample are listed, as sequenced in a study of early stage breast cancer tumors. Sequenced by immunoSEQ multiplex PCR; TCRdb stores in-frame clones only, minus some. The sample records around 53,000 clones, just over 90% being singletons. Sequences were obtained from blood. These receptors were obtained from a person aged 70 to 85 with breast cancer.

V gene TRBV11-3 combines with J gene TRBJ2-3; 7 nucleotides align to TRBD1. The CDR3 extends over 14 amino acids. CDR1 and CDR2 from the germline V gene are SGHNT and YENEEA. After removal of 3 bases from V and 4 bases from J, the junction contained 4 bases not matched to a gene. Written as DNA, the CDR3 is TGTGCCAGCAGCTTGGACAGGCCCCCAGATACGCAGTATTTT. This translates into CASSLDRPPDTQYF.

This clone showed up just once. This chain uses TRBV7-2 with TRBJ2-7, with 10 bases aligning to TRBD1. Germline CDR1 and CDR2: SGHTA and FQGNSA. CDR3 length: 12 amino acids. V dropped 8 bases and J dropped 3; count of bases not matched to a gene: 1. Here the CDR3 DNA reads TGTGCCAGCGGACAGGGGGACTACGAGCAGTACTTC. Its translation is CASGQGDYEQYF.

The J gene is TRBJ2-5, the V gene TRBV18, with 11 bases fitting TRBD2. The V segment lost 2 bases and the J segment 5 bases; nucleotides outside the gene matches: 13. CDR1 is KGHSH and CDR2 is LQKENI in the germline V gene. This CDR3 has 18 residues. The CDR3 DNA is TGTGCCAGCTCACCAGCACTAGCGGGAGCAGAATTTGCGGAGACCCAGTACTTC. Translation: CASSPALAGAEFAETQYF.

The CDR3 protein is CAISEGYDRNYGYTF. CDR3 DNA sequence: TGTGCCATCAGTGAGGGATATGACAGGAACTATGGCTACACCTTC. The rearrangement links TRBV10-3 to TRBJ1-2; D may be TRBD1 (6 bases). Germline V CDR1 and CDR2: ENHRY, SYGVKD. This CDR3 spans 15 amino acids. V lost 2 bases to trimming and J lost 2 bases, with 12 bases between them.

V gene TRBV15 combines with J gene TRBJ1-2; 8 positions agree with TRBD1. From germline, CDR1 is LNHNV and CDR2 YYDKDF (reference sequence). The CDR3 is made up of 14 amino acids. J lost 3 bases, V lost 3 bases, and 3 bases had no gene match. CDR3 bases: TGTGCCACCAGCAGGGAACAGGGGGACTATGGCTACACCTTC. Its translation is CATSREQGDYGYTF.

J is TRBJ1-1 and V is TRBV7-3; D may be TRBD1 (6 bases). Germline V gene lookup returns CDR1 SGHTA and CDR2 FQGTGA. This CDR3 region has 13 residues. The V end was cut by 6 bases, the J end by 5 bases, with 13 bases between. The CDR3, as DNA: TGTGCCAGCAGGTTAGGGGGGGGAACTGAAGCTTTCTTT. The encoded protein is CASRLGGGTEAFF.

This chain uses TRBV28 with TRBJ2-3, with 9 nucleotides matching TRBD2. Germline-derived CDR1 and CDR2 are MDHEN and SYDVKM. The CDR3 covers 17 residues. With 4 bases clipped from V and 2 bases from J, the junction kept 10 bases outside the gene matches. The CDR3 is CASSSPIRLADTDTQYF. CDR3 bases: TGTGCCAGCAGTTCCCCAATCCGACTAGCGGACACAGATACGCAGTATTTT.

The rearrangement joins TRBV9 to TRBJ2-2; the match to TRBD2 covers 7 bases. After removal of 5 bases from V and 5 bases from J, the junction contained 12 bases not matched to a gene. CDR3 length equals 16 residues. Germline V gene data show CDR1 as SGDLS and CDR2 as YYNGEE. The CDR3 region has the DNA TGTGCCAGCAGTCTATCGGGACTATCATATACCGGGGAGCTGTTTTTT. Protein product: CASSLSGLSYTGELFF.

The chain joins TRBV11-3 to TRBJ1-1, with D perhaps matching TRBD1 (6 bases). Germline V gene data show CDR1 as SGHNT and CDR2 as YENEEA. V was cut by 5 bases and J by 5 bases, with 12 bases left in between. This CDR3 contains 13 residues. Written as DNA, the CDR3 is TGTGCCAGCAGCCACAGGGCGGGTACTGAAGCTTTCTTT. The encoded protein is CASSHRAGTEAFF.

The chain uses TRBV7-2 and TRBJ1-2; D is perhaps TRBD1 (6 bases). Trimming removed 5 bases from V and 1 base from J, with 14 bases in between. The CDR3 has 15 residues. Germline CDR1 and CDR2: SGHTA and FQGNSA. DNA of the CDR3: TGTGCCAGCAGCCTTGTCGGGGGGCTTAACTATGGCTACACCTTC. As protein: CASSLVGGLNYGYTF.

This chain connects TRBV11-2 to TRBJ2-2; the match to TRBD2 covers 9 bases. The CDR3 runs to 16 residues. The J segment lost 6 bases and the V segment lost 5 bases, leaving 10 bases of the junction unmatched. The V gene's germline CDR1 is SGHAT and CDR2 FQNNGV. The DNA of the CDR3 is TGTGCCAGCAGCCCGGGGCGGGGGGGCCCATCCGGGGAGCTGTTTTTT. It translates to CASSPGRGGPSGELFF.

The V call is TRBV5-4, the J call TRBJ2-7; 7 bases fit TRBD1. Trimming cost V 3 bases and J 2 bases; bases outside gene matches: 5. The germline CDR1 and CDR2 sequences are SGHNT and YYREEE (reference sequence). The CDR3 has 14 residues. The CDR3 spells CASSSQTGTYEQYF. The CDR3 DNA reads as TGTGCCAGCAGCTCCCAGACAGGGACCTACGAGCAGTACTTC.

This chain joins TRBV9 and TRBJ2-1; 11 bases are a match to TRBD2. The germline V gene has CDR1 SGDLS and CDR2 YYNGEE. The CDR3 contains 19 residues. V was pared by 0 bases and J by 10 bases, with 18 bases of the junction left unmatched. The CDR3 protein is CASSVELAGAPGAAGEQFF. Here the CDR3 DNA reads TGTGCCAGCAGCGTAGAACTAGCGGGGGCCCCAGGGGCCGCAGGAGAGCAGTTCTTC.

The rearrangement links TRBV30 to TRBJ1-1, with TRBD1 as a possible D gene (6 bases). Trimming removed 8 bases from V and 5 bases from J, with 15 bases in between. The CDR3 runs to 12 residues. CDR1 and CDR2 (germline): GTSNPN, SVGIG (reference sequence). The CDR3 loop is CAGGGYRTEAFF. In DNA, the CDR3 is TGTGCCGGCGGGGGCTATCGGACTGAAGCTTTCTTT. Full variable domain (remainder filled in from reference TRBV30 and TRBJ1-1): SQTIHQWPATLVQPVGSPLSLECTVEGTSNPNLYWYRQAAGRGLQLLFYSVGIGQISSEVPQNLSASRPQDRQFILSSKKLLLSDSGFYLCAGGGYRTEAFFGQGTRLTVV.

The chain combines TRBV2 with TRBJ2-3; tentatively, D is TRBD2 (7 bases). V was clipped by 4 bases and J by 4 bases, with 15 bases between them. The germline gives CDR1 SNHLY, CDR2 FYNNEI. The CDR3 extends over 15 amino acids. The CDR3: CASSAARGRADTQYF. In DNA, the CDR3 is TGTGCCAGCAGTGCCGCTAGGGGGAGGGCAGATACGCAGTATTTT.

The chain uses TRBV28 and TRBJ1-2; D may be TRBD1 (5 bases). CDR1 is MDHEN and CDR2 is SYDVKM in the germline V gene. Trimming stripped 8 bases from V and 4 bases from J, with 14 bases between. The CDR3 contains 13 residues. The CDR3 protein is CASGLRASYGYTF. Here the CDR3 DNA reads TGTGCCAGCGGGCTCAGGGCCTCCTATGGCTACACCTTC.

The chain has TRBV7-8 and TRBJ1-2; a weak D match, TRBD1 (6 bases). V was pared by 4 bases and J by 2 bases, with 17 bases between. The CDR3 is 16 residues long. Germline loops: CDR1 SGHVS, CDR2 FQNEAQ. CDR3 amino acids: CASSSTRGGSNYGYTF. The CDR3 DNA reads TGTGCCAGCAGCTCGACGAGGGGGGGCTCCAACTATGGCTACACCTTC.

CDR3 nucleotides: TGCGCCAGCAGCCTAAAGTCGACAGGGAGCTCCTACAATGAGCAGTTCTTC. It is translated as CASSLKSTGSSYNEQFF. This chain connects TRBV4-3 to TRBJ2-1; 7 nucleotides agree with TRBD1. V gave up 4 bases and J gave up 0 bases; unmatched junction bases: 9. Germline V gene data show CDR1 as LGHNA and CDR2 as YSLEER. The CDR3 covers 17 residues.

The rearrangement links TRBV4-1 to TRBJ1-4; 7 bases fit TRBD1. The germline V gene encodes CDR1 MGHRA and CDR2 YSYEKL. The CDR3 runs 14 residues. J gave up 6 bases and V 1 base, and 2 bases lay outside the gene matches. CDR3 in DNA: TGCGCCAGCAGCCAAGGAACAGGGGATGAAAAACTGTTTTTT. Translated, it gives CASSQGTGDEKLFF.

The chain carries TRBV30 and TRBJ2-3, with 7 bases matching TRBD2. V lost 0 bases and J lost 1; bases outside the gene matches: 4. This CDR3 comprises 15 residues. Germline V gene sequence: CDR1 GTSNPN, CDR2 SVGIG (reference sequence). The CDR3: CAWSVQSGGTDTQYF. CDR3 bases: TGTGCCTGGAGTGTACAGAGCGGGGGCACAGATACGCAGTATTTT.

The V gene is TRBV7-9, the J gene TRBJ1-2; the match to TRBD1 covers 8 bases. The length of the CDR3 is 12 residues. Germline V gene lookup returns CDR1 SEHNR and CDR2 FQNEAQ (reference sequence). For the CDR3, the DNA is TGTGCACTCGGACAGGGCAACTATGGCTACACCTTC. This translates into CALGQGNYGYTF. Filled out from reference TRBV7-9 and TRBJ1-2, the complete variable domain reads DTGVSQNPRHKITKRGQNVTFRCDPISEHNRLYWYRQTLGQGPEFLTYFQNEAQLEKSRLLSDRFSAERPKGSFSTLEIQRTEQGDSAMYLCALGQGNYGYTFGSGTRLTVV.

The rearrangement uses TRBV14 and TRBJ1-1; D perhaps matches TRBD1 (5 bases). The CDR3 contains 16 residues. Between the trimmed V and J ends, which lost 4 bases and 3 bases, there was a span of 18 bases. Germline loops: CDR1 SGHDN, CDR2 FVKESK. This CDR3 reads CASSPSGLRGYTEAFF. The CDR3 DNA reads TGTGCCAGCAGCCCATCGGGACTTCGGGGGTACACTGAAGCTTTCTTT. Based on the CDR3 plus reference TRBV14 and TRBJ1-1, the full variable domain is EAGVTQFPSHSVIEKGQTVTLRCDPISGHDNLYWYRRVMGKEIKFLLHFVKESKQDESGMPNNRFLAERTGGTYSTLKVQPAELEDSGVYFCASSPSGLRGYTEAFFGQGTRLTVV.

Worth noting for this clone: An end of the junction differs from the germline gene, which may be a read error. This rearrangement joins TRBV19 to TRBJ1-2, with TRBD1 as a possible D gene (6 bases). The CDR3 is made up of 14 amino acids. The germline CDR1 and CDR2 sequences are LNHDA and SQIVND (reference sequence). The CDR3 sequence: CASRSAGVIEGYTF. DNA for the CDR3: TGTGCAAGTAGGTCAGCAGGGGTTATTGAAGGCTACACCTTC.

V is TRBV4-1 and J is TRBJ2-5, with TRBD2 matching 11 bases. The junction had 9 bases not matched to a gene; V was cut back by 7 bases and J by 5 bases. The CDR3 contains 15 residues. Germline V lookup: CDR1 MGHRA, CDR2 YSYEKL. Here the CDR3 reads CASTLTSGRGETQYF. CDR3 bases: TGCGCCAGCACCCTCACTAGCGGGAGAGGGGAGACCCAGTACTTC.

DNA for the CDR3: TGCGCCAGCAGCCAAATTGACAGGGGGACTGAGCAGTTCTTC. Translating it yields CASSQIDRGTEQFF. The genes are TRBV5-1 and TRBJ2-1, with 9 nucleotides matching TRBD1. This CDR3 is 14 amino acids long. Germline loops: CDR1 SGHRS, CDR2 YFSETQ. J was trimmed by 9 bases and V by 4 bases; bases with no gene match: 8.

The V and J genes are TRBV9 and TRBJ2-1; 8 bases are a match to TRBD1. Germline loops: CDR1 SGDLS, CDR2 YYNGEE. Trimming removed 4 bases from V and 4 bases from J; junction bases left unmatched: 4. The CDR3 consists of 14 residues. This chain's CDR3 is CASSPQGGYNEQFF. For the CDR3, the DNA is TGTGCCAGCAGCCCACAGGGGGGTTACAATGAGCAGTTCTTC.

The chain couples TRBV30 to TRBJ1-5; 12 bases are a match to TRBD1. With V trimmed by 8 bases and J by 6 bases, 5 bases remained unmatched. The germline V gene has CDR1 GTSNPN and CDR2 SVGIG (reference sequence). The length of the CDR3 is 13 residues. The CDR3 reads CAGGQGAGQPQHF. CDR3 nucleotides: TGTGCCGGGGGACAGGGGGCGGGTCAGCCCCAGCATTTT.

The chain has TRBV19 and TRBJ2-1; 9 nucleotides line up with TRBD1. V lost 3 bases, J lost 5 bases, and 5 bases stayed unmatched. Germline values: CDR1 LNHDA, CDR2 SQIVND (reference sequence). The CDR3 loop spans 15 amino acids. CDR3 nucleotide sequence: TGTGCCAGTAGTATCCGGGACAGGGCAGACAATGAGCAGTTCTTC. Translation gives CASSIRDRADNEQFF.

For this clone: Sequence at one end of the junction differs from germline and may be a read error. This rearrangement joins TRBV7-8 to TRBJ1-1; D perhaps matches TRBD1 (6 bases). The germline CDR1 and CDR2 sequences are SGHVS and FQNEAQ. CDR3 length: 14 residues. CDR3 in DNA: TGTGCCAGCACGGGGGGGCACGTGAACGCTGAAGCTTTCTTT. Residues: CASTGGHVNAEAFF.

In DNA form, the CDR3 reads TGTGCCAGCAGGGGGACAGTAAGTGGTCTGGTAAGCAATCAGCCCCAGCATTTT. Its translation is CASRGTVSGLVSNQPQHF. The chain has TRBV2 and TRBJ1-5, with 7 positions matching TRBD1. Germline trimming cut 6 bases from V and 1 base from J; bases unmatched to any gene: 15. The V gene's germline CDR1 is SNHLY and CDR2 FYNNEI. The CDR3 loop spans 18 amino acids. Drawing the rest from reference TRBV2 and TRBJ1-5, the complete variable domain is EPEVTQTPSHQVTQMGQEVILRCVPISNHLYFYWYRQILGQKVEFLVSFYNNEISEKSEIFDDQFSVERPDGSNFTLKIRSTKLEDSAMYFCASRGTVSGLVSNQPQHFGDGTRLSIL.

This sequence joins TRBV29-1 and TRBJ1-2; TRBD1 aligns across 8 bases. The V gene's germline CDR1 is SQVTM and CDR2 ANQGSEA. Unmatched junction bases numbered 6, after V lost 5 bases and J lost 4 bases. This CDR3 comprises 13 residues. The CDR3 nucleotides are TGCAGCGTTTTGACAGGGGCTATCTATGGCTACACCTTC. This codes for CSVLTGAIYGYTF. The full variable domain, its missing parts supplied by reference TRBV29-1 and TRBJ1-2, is SAVISQKPSRDICQRGTSLTIQCQVDSQVTMMFWYRQQPGQSLTLIATANQGSEATYESGFVIDKFPISRPNLTFSTLTVSNMSPEDSSIYLCSVLTGAIYGYTFGSGTRLTVV.

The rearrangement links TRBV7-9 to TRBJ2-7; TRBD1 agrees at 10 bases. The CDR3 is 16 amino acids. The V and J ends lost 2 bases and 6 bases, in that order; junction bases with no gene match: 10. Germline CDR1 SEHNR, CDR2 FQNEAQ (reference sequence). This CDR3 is CASSLPGQGIRSEQYF. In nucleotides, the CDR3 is TGTGCCAGCAGCTTACCGGGACAGGGGATCAGGAGCGAGCAGTACTTC.